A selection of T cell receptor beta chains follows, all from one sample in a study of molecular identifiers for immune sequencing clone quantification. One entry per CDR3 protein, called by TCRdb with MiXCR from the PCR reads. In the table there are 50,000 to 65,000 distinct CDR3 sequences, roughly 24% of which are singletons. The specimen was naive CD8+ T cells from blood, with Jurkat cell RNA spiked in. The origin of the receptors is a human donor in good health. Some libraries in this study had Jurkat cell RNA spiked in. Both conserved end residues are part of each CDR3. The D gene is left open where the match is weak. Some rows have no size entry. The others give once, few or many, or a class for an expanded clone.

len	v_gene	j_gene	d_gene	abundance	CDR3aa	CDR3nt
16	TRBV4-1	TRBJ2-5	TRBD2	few	CASSQDPSGGQETQYF	TGCGCCAGCAGCCAAGACCCTAGCGGGGGACAAGAGACCCAGTACTTC
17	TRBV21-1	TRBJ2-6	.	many	CASRKAGKGPGANVLTF	TGTGCCAGCAGGAAAGCGGGAAAGGGTCCTGGGGCCAACGTCCTGACTTTC
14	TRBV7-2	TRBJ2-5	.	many	CASSRPSGGETQYF	TGTGCCAGCAGCCGTCCAAGTGGGGGAGAGACCCAGTACTTC
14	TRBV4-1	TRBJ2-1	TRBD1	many	CASSYETGAGEQFF	TGCGCCAGCAGCTACGAGACAGGGGCTGGGGAGCAGTTCTTC
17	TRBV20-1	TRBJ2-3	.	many	CSARDERELRVTDTQYF	TGCAGTGCTAGAGATGAACGGGAGCTTCGGGTAACAGATACGCAGTATTTT
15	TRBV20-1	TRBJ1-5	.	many	CSALDPREINQPQHF	TGCAGTGCTCTAGACCCCCGGGAGATCAATCAGCCCCAGCATTTT
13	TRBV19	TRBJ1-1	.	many	CATKDYVGTEAFF	TGTGCCACCAAGGACTATGTTGGTACTGAAGCTTTCTTT
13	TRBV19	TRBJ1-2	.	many	CASSMKVNYGYTF	TGTGCCAGTAGTATGAAGGTCAACTATGGCTACACCTTC
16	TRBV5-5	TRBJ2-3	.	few	CASSYGVITHGDTQYF	TGTGCCAGCAGCTACGGGGTGATCACACACGGAGATACGCAGTATTTT
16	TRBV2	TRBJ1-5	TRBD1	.	CASSVPRTGEGQPQHF	TGTGCCAGCAGCGTTCCCAGGACAGGGGAAGGTCAGCCCCAGCATTTT
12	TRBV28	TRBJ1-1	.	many	CASSLAGAEAFF	TGTGCCAGCAGTTTAGCCGGCGCTGAAGCTTTCTTT
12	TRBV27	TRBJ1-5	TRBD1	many	CASGDRNQPQHF	TGTGCCAGCGGGGACAGAAATCAGCCCCAGCATTTT
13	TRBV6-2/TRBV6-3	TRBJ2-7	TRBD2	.	CASSPGRYYEQYF	TGTGCCAGCAGCCCCGGGAGGTATTACGAGCAGTACTTC
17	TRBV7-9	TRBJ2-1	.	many	CASSLALGTVSYNEQFF	TGTGCCAGCAGCTTAGCGCTAGGGACTGTCTCCTACAATGAGCAGTTCTTC
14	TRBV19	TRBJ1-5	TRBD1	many	CASSDTGGNQPQHF	TGTGCCAGTAGTGACACAGGGGGCAATCAGCCCCAGCATTTT
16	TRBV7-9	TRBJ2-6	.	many	CASGRPAISGANVLTF	TGTGCCAGTGGCAGGCCCGCAATCTCTGGGGCCAACGTCCTGACTTTC
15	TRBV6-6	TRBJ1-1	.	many	CASSPGTTVGTEAFF	TGTGCCAGCAGTCCCGGGACGACAGTGGGCACTGAAGCTTTCTTT
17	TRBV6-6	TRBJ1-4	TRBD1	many	CASSAGTGDVTGEKLFF	TGTGCCAGCAGTGCCGGGACAGGGGATGTTACGGGGGAAAAACTGTTTTTT
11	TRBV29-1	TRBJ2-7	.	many	CSVKGGYEQYF	TGCAGCGTGAAGGGGGGATACGAGCAGTACTTC
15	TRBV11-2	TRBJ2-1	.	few	CASSRDRPGDNEQFF	TGTGCCAGCAGCCGTGACCGTCCTGGTGACAATGAGCAGTTCTTC
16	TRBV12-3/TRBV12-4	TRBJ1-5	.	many	CASSLALMGDYQPQHF	TGTGCCAGCAGTTTAGCGCTGATGGGCGACTATCAGCCCCAGCATTTT
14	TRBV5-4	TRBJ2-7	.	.	CASSLRDSVYEQYF	TGTGCCAGCAGCTTGAGGGACTCCGTCTACGAGCAGTACTTC
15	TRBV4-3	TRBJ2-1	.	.	CASSQLARGLNEQFF	TGCGCCAGCAGCCAGCTAGCGAGAGGGCTCAATGAGCAGTTCTTC